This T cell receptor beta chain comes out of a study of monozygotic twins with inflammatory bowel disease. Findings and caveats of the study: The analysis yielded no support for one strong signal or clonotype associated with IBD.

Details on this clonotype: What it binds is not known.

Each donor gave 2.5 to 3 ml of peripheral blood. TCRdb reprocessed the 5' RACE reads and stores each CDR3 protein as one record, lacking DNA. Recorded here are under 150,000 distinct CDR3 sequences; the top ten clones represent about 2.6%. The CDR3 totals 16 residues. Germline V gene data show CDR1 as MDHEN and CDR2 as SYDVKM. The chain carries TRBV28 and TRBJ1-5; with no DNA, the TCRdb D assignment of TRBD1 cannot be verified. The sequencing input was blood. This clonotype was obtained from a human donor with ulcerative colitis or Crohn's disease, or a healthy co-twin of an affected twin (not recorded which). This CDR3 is CASSLNWGRGTQPQHF.